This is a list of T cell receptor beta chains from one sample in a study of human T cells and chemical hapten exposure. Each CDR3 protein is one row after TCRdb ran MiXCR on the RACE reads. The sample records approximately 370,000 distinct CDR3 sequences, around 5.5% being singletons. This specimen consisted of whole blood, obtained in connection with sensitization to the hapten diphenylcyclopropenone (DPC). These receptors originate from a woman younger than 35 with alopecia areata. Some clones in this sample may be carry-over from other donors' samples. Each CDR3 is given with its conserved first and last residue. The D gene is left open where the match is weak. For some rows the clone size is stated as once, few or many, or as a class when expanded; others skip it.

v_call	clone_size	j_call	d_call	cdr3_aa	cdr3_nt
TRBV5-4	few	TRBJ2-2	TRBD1	CASSLGGTGINTGELFF	TGTGCCAGCAGCTTGGGAGGGACAGGGATTAACACCGGGGAGCTGTTTTTT
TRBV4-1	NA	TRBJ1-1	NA	CASSQTPGRNTEAFF	TGCGCCAGCAGCCAAACCCCAGGGAGAAACACTGAAGCTTTCTTT
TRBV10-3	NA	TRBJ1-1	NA	CAARSRELEAFF	TGTGCCGCCCGGTCCCGGGAACTAGAAGCTTTCTTT
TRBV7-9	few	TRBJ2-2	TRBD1	CASSSGTGSNTGELFF	TGTGCCAGCAGCTCTGGGACAGGGTCGAACACCGGGGAGCTGTTTTTT
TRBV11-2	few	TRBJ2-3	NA	CASSSKGSDTQYF	TGTGCCAGCAGTTCCAAAGGGTCAGATACGCAGTATTTT
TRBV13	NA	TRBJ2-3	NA	CASSLTRGDTQYF	TGTGCCAGCAGCCTTACTAGAGGAGATACGCAGTATTTT
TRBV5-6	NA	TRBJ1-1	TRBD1	CASSLGSGGALAEAFF	TGTGCCAGCAGCTTGGGGTCAGGGGGCGCATTGGCTGAAGCTTTCTTT
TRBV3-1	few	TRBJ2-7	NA	CASRLPTGEQYF	TGTGCCAGCAGATTACCAACGGGCGAGCAGTACTTC
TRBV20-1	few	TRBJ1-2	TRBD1	CSARGTVFSANYGYTF	TGCAGTGCTAGGGGGACAGTTTTCTCAGCTAACTATGGCTACACCTTC
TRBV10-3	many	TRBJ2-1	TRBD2	CAISDYGTSVGNEQFF	TGTGCCATCAGTGACTATGGGACTAGCGTGGGCAATGAGCAGTTCTTC
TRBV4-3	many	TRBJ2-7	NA	CASSQGLDTYEQYF	TGCGCCAGCAGCCAAGGACTAGATACCTACGAGCAGTACTTC
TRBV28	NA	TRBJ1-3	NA	CASSQTTPTVYF	TGTGCCAGCAGTCAAACGACTCCGACGGTATATTTT
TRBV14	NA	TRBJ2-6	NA	CASSLPGWLSGANVLTF	TGTGCCAGCAGCCTCCCAGGGTGGCTCTCTGGGGCCAACGTCCTGACTTTC
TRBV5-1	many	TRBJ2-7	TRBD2	CASSRSERGGISYEQYF	TGCGCCAGCAGCCGCTCCGAGCGGGGGGGAATCTCCTACGAGCAGTACTTC
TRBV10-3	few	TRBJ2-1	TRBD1	CAISEPGTGQGRRVNEQFF	TGTGCCATCAGTGAGCCGGGGACTGGACAGGGTCGAAGGGTTAATGAGCAGTTCTTC
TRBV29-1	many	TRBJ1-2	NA	CSVEDTLEYGYTF	TGCAGCGTTGAAGACACCCTCGAGTATGGCTACACCTTC
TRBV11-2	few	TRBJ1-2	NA	CASSFEGDGYTF	TGTGCCAGCAGCTTTGAAGGTGATGGCTACACCTTC
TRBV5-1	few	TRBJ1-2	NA	CASSLGANGYTF	TGCGCCAGCAGCTTGGGGGCTAATGGCTACACCTTC
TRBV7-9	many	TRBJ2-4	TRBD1	CASSQSGTGGMDIQYF	TGTGCCAGCAGCCAGAGCGGGACAGGGGGTATGGACATTCAGTACTTC
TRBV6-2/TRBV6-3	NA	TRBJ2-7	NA	CASRGPNSYEQYF	TGTGCCAGCCGGGGGCCGAACTCCTACGAGCAGTACTTC
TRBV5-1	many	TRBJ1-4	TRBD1	CASSSPGTGNEKLFF	TGCGCCAGCAGCTCACCCGGGACAGGGAATGAAAAACTGTTTTTT
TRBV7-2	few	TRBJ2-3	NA	CASSLAHLDTQYF	TGTGCCAGCAGCTTAGCGCATCTAGATACGCAGTATTTT
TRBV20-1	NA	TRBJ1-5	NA	CSARGQHNQPQHF	TGCAGTGCTAGGGGACAACACAATCAGCCCCAGCATTTT
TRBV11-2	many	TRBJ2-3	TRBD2	CASSLEAGGATDTQYF	TGTGCCAGCAGCTTGGAAGCGGGGGGAGCCACAGATACGCAGTATTTT
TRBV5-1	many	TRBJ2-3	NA	CASSLAVQGTTDTQYF	TGCGCCAGCAGCTTGGCAGTTCAGGGGACCACAGATACGCAGTATTTT
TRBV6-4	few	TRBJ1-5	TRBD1	CASSDSRDRENSNQPQHF	TGTGCCAGCAGTGACTCGCGAGACAGGGAAAATAGCAATCAGCCCCAGCATTTT
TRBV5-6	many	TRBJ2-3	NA	CASSSTTPTDTQYF	TGTGCCAGCAGCTCGACTACCCCCACAGATACGCAGTATTTT
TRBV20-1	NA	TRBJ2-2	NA	CSASSGTQNTGELFF	TGCAGTGCTAGCTCCGGGACTCAGAACACCGGGGAGCTGTTTTTT
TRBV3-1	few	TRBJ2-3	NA	CASSLRVPDTQYF	TGTGCCAGCAGCCTTAGGGTCCCAGATACGCAGTATTTT
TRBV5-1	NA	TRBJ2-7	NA	CASSLNQGDEQYF	TGCGCCAGCAGCTTGAATCAGGGAGACGAGCAGTACTTC
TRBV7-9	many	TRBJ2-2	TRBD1	CASSPWTGGIAGELFF	TGTGCCAGCAGCCCATGGACAGGGGGCATCGCCGGGGAGCTGTTTTTT
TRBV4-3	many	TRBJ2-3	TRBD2	CASSQQAGATDTQYF	TGCGCCAGCAGCCAGCAAGCGGGGGCCACAGATACGCAGTATTTT
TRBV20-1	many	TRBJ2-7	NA	CSARALGRGPGDEQYF	TGCAGTGCTAGAGCTCTGGGTCGGGGACCAGGGGACGAGCAGTACTTC
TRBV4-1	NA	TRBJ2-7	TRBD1	CASSPGQARVYEQYF	TGCGCCAGCAGCCCAGGACAGGCCCGGGTGTACGAGCAGTACTTC
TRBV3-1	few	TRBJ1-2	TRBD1	CASSSPGQGHYGYTF	TGTGCCAGCAGCTCACCGGGACAGGGCCACTATGGCTACACCTTC
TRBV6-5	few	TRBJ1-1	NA	CASRRGLTEAFF	TGTGCCAGCAGGCGGGGATTGACTGAAGCTTTCTTT
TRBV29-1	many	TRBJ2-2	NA	CSVVPGNTGELFF	TGCAGCGTTGTTCCAGGCAACACCGGGGAGCTGTTTTTT
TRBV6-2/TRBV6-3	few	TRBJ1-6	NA	CASSNNSPLHF	TGTGCCAGCAGCAATAATTCACCCCTCCACTTT
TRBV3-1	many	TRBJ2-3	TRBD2	CASSQVPQRGGDYF	TGTGCCAGCAGCCAAGTACCCCAGCGGGGGGGTGACTATTTT
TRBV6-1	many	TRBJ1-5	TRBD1	CASRGQGDSNQPQHF	TGTGCCAGCAGAGGTCAGGGGGATAGCAATCAGCCCCAGCATTTT
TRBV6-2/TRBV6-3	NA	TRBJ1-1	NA	CASSYGGRNTEAFF	TGTGCCAGCAGTTACGGGGGCCGGAACACTGAAGCTTTCTTT
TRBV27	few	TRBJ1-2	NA	CASSPYLGGRIGYTF	TGTGCCAGCAGTCCCTACCTTGGAGGTAGGATTGGCTACACCTTC
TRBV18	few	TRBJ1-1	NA	CASSPLDSMNTEAFF	TGTGCCAGCTCACCACTGGACAGTATGAACACTGAAGCTTTCTTT
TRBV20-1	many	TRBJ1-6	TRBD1	CSAQTGTEAGSPLHF	TGCAGTGCCCAAACCGGGACAGAAGCTGGTTCACCCCTCCACTTT
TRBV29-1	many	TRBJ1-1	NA	CSVDSQGHPEAFF	TGCAGCGTTGACAGTCAGGGTCACCCTGAAGCTTTCTTT
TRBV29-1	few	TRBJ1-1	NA	CSVEDRGTEAFF	TGCAGCGTTGAAGATCGGGGGACTGAAGCTTTCTTT
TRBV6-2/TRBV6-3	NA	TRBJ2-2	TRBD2	CASSRPDLAGGIPGELFF	TGTGCCAGCAGCCGCCCGGACCTAGCGGGGGGTATACCCGGGGAGCTGTTTTTT
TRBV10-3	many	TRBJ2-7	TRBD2	CAISESSGGAYEQYF	TGTGCCATCAGTGAGTCGAGCGGGGGGGCCTACGAGCAGTACTTC
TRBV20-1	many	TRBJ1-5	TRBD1	CSARPSGTGTQPQHF	TGCAGTGCTAGGCCTTCTGGGACAGGGACCCAGCCCCAGCATTTT
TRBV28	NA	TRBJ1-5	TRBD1	CASLTGGEPQHF	TGTGCCAGCCTGACAGGGGGCGAGCCCCAGCATTTT
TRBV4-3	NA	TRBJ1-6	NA	CASSQDPGRYNSPLHF	TGCGCCAGCAGCCAAGATCCAGGCCGGTATAATTCACCCCTCCACTTT
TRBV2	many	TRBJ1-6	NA	CASSWDTRTNNSPLHF	TGTGCCAGCAGTTGGGACACCCGAACCAATAATTCACCCCTCCACTTT
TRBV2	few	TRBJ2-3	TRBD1	CASRPPRGQVDTQYF	TGTGCCAGCAGACCTCCAAGGGGGCAGGTAGATACGCAGTATTTT
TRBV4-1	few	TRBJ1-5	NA	CASSRSHHISNQPQHF	TGCGCCAGCAGCCGGTCCCATCACATTAGCAATCAGCCCCAGCATTTT
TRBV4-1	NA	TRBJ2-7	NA	CASSQREAQPQDEQYF	TGCGCCAGCAGCCAAAGAGAGGCACAGCCCCAGGACGAGCAGTACTTC
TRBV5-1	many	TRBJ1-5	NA	CASSLGRPGQPQHF	TGCGCCAGCAGCTTGGGACGGCCAGGGCAGCCCCAGCATTTT
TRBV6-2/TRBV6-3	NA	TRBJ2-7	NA	CASSYSRADHSYEQYF	TGTGCCAGCAGTTACTCTCGGGCAGACCACTCCTACGAGCAGTACTTC
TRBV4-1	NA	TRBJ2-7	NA	CASSPSISYPYEQYF	TGCGCCAGCAGCCCTTCCATTTCTTACCCCTACGAGCAGTACTTC
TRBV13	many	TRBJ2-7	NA	CASSLGSGEEQYF	TGTGCCAGCAGCTTAGGCTCGGGTGAGGAGCAGTACTTC
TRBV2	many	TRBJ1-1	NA	CASSHRTLGGMNTEAFF	TGTGCCAGCAGTCATAGGACCCTAGGGGGAATGAACACTGAAGCTTTCTTT